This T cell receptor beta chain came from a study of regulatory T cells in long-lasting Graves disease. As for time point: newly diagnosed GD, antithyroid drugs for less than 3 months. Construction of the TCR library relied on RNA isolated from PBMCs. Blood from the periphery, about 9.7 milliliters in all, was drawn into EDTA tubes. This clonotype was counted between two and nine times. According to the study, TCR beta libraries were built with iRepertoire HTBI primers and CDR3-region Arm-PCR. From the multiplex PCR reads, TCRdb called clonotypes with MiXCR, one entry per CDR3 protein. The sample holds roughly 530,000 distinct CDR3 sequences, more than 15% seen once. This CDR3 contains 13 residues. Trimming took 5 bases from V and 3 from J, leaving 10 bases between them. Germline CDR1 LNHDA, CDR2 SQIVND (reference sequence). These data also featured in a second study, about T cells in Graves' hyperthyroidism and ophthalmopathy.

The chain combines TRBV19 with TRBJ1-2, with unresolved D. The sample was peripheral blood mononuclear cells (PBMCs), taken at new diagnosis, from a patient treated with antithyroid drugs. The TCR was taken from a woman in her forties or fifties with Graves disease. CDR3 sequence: CASSRGHYYGYTF. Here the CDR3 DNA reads TGTGCCAGTAGTCGCGGGCACTACTATGGCTACACCTTC.